These 9 T cell receptor beta chains were sequenced from one sample in a study of blood T cells in healthy people across ages. Combining a sample-barcoded 5' primer with a J-beta primer mix, a second PCR ran for roughly 7 to 12 cycles. Via MiXCR, TCRdb re-called the 5' RACE reads, giving one row per CDR3 protein. Of some 710,000 distinct CDR3 sequences in the sample, about a fifth are singletons; the top ten hold about 22%. Sample: blood. The receptors were sampled from an older man in good health.

This clonotype was found a few times. Sequence at one end of the junction differs from germline and may be a read error. The chain recombines TRBV19 with TRBJ1-1; D gene ambiguous. CDR1 LNHDA and CDR2 SQIVND come from the germline V gene (reference sequence). This CDR3 is 12 amino acids long. DNA for the CDR3: TGTGCCAGTGGTATAGAGGGCACTGAAGCTTTCTTT. This codes for CASGIEGTEAFF.

Ten or more counts support this clonotype. The chain links TRBV5-1 to TRBJ1-1; 7 nucleotides line up with TRBD1. The CDR3 has 14 amino acids. V dropped 7 bases and J dropped 4; count of bases not matched to a gene: 10. Germline-derived CDR1 and CDR2 are SGHRS and YFSETQ. Here the CDR3 reads CASRRRQGSTEAFF. CDR3 in DNA: TGCGCCAGCCGCCGAAGACAGGGAAGCACTGAAGCTTTCTTT.

This clonotype has more than one count but fewer than ten. Its ends do not fully match the called genes, so a read error is possible. The chain joins TRBV11-1 to TRBJ2-1; D is perhaps TRBD1 or TRBD2 (5 bases each). The CDR3 spans 17 residues. Germline V gene sequence: CDR1 SGHAT, CDR2 FQDESV (reference sequence). The CDR3 spells CANSLGAHRGTNNEQFF. The CDR3 DNA reads as TGTGCCAACAGCTTAGGGGCCCACCGTGGGACCAACAATGAGCAGTTCTTC. The full variable domain, completed using reference TRBV11-1 and TRBJ2-1, is EAEVAQSPRYKITEKSQAVAFWCDPISGHATLYWYRQILGQGPELLVQFQDESVVDDSQLPKDRFSAERLKGVDSTLKIQPAELGDSAMYLCANSLGAHRGTNNEQFFGPGTRLTVL.

There are a few counts of this clonotype. The rearrangement joins TRBV19 to TRBJ2-3; TRBD1 agrees at 7 bases. J was trimmed by 4 bases and V by 3 bases; bases with no gene match: 16. The CDR3 is 18 residues long. Germline V CDR1 and CDR2: LNHDA, SQIVND (reference sequence). CDR3 coding DNA: TGTGCCAGTAGTATCGCCCCGAGGGGGCAGGGTTGGGCAGATACGCAGTATTTT. Protein: CASSIAPRGQGWADTQYF.

With regard to this clonotype: Possible read error: a much larger clone is one base away. The chain links TRBV10-3 to TRBJ2-1; D is ambiguous. The CDR3 covers 13 residues. Germline CDR1 and CDR2: ENHRY and SYGVKD. V was shortened by 1 base and J by 5 bases, with 6 bases between the two germline ends. The chain's CDR3 is CAISELPNNEQFF. CDR3 in DNA: TGTGCCATCAGTGAGTTGCCTAACAATGAGCAGTTCTTC.

J is TRBJ2-1 and V is TRBV3-1, with no clear D. The CDR3 covers 12 residues. The germline V gene has CDR1 LGHDT and CDR2 YNNKEL (reference sequence). Trimming stripped 3 bases from V and 6 bases from J, with 6 bases between. As DNA, the CDR3 is TGTGCCAGCAGCCACGGCCGCAATGAGCAGTTCTTC. Protein: CASSHGRNEQFF.

This chain joins TRBV27 and TRBJ2-4, with TRBD2 matching 11 bases. CDR3 size: 19 residues. V shed 3 bases, J shed 4 bases, and the junction held 14 bases outside the gene matches. Per germline, CDR1 MNHEY and CDR2 SMNVEV (reference sequence). DNA of the CDR3: TGTGCCAGCAGTTTCCCAGCTAGCGGGAGGTCGGCCACAAAAAACATTCAGTACTTC. This translates into CASSFPASGRSATKNIQYF.

The CDR3 here is CASSSGSGGYQETQYF. As DNA, the CDR3 is TGTGCCAGCAGCAGTGGTAGCGGGGGGTACCAAGAGACCCAGTACTTC. The chain carries TRBV2 and TRBJ2-5; 10 nucleotides agree with TRBD2. Germline lookup yields CDR1 SNHLY and CDR2 FYNNEI. The CDR3 spans 16 residues. V shed 6 bases, J shed 0 bases, and the junction held 7 bases outside the gene matches.

The table lists this clonotype with many counts. V is TRBV7-2 and J is TRBJ2-5; possible D gene TRBD1, 5 bases. The J call may be faulty, since TRBJ2-1 better matches the DNA end. This CDR3 spans 14 amino acids. The germline CDR1 and CDR2 sequences are SGHTA and FQGNSA. CDR3 nucleotides: TGTGCCAGCAGCTTCCTAGGGGTCGTGAATGAGCAGTTCTTC. The encoded protein is CASSFLGVVNEQFF.